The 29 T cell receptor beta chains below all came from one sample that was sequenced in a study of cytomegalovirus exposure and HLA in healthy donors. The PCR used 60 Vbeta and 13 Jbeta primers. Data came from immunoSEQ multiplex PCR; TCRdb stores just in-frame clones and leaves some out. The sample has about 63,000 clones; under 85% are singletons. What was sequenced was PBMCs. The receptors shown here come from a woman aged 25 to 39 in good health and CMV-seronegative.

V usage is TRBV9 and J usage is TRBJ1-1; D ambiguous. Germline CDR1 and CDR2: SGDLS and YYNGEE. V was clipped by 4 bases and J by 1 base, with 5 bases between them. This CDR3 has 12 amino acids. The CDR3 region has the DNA TGTGCCAGCAGCCCGGGGAACACTGAAGCTTTCTTT. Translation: CASSPGNTEAFF.

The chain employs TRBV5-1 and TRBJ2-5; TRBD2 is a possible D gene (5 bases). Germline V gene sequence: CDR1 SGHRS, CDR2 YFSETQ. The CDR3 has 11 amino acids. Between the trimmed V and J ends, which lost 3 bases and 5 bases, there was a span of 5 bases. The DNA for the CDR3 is TGCGCCAGCAGCTCGGGGGAGACCCAGTACTTC. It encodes CASSSGETQYF.

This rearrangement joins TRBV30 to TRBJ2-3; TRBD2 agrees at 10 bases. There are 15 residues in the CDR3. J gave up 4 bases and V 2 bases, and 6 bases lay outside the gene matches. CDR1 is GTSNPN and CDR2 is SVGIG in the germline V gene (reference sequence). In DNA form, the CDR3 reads TGTGCCTGGAGTCTTCTAGCGGGAGAATCAGATACGCAGTATTTT. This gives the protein CAWSLLAGESDTQYF.

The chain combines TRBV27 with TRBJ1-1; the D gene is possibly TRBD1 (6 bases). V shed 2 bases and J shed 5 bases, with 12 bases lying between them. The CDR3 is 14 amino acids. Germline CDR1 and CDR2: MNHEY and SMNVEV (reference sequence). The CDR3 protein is CASSLDEGGTEAFF. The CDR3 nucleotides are TGTGCCAGCAGTTTAGATGAGGGGGGGACTGAAGCTTTCTTT.

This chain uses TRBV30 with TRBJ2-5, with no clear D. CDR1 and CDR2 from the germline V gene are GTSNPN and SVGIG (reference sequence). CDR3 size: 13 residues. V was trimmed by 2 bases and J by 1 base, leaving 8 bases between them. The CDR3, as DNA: TGTGCCTGGAGTTCAACTGGCCAAGAGACCCAGTACTTC. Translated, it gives CAWSSTGQETQYF. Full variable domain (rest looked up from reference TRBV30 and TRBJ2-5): SQTIHQWPATLVQPVGSPLSLECTVEGTSNPNLYWYRQAAGRGLQLLFYSVGIGQISSEVPQNLSASRPQDRQFILSSKKLLLSDSGFYLCAWSSTGQETQYFGPGTRLLVL.

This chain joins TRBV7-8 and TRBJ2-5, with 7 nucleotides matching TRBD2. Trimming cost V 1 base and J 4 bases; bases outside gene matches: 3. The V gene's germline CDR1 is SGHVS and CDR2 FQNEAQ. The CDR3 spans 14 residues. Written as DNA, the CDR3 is TGTGCCAGCAGCTTAGGAGGGAGGGCAGAGACCCAGTACTTC. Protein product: CASSLGGRAETQYF.

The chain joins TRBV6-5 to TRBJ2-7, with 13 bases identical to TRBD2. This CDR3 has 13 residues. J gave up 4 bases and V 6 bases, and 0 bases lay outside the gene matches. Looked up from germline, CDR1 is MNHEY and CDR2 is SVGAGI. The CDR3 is CASRGLAGYEQYF. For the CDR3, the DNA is TGTGCCAGCAGGGGACTAGCGGGGTACGAGCAGTACTTC.

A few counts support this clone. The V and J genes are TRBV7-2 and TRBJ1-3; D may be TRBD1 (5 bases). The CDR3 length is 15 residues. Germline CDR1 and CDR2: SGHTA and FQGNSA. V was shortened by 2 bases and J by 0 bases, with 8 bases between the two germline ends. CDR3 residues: CASSLFQGSGNTIYF. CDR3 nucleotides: TGTGCCAGCAGCTTATTTCAGGGCTCTGGAAACACCATATATTTT.

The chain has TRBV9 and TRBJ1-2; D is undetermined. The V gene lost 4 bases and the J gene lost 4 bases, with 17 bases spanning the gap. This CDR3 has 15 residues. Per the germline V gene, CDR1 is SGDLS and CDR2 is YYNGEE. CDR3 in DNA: TGTGCCAGCAGCCCAGAGGGAGGGCACGTCTATGGCTACACCTTC. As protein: CASSPEGGHVYGYTF. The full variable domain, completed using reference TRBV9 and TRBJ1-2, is DSGVTQTPKHLITATGQRVTLRCSPRSGDLSVYWYQQSLDQGLQFLIQYYNGEERAKGNILERFSAQQFPDLHSELNLSSLELGDSALYFCASSPEGGHVYGYTFGSGTRLTVV.

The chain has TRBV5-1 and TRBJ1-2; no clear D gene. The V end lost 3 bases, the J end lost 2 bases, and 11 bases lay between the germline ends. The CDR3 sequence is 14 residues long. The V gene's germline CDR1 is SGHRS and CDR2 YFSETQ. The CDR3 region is CASSYSGRNYGYTF. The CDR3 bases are TGCGCCAGCAGCTACTCCGGGAGGAACTATGGCTACACCTTC. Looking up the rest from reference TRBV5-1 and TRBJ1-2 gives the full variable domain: KAGVTQTPRYLIKTRGQQVTLSCSPISGHRSVSWYQQTPGQGLQFLFEYFSETQRNKGNFPGRFSGRQFSNSRSEMNVSTLELGDSALYLCASSYSGRNYGYTFGSGTRLTVV.

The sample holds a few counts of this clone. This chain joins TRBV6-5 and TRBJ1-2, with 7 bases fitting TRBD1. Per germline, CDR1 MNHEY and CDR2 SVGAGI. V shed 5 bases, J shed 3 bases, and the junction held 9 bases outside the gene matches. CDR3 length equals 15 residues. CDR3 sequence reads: CASSRPSTGYYGYTF. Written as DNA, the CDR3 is TGTGCCAGCAGTCGCCCATCGACAGGGTACTATGGCTACACCTTC.

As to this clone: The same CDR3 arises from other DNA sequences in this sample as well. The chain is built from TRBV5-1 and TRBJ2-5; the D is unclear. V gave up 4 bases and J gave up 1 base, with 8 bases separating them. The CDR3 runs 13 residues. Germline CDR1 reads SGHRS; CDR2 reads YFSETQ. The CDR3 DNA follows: TGCGCCAGCAGCCCCGGGTCCCAAGAGACCCAGTACTTC. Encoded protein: CASSPGSQETQYF.

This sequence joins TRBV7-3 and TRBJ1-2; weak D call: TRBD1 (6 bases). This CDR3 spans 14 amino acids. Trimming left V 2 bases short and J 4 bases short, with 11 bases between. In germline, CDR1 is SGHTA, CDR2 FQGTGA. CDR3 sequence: CASSLRQDTYGYTF. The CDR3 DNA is TGTGCCAGCAGCTTACGACAGGACACCTATGGCTACACCTTC.

The CDR3 bases are TGTGCCAGCACGGGGGGCTTTGGCAATCAGCCCCAGCATTTT. This gives the protein CASTGGFGNQPQHF. V gene TRBV2 combines with J gene TRBJ1-5; a possible D gene is TRBD1 (6 bases). CDR1 SNHLY and CDR2 FYNNEI come from the germline V gene. V lost 7 bases to trimming and J lost 2 bases, with 12 bases between them. This CDR3 region has 14 residues.

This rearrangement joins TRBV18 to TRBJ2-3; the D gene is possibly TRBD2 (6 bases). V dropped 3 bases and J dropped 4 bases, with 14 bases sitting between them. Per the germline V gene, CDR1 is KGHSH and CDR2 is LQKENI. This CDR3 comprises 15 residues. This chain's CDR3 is CASSPAGLGADTQYF. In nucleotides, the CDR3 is TGTGCCAGCTCACCGGCGGGGTTAGGTGCAGATACGCAGTATTTT.

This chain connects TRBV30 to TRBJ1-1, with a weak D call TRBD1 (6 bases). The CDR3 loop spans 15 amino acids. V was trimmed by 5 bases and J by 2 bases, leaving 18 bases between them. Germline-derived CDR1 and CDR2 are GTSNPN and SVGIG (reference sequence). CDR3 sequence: CAWGKLGQGNTEAFF. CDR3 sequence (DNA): TGTGCCTGGGGCAAACTGGGACAAGGAAACACTGAAGCTTTCTTT. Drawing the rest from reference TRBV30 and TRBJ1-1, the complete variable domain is SQTIHQWPATLVQPVGSPLSLECTVEGTSNPNLYWYRQAAGRGLQLLFYSVGIGQISSEVPQNLSASRPQDRQFILSSKKLLLSDSGFYLCAWGKLGQGNTEAFFGQGTRLTVV.

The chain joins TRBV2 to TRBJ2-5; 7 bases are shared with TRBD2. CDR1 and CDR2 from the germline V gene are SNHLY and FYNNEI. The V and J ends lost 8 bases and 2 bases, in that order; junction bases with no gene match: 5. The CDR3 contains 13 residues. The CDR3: CASELAWQETQYF. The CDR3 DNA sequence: TGTGCCAGCGAACTAGCGTGGCAAGAGACCCAGTACTTC.

CDR3 protein: CASSGPKGEGETQYF. The CDR3 DNA follows: TGTGCCAGCAGCGGACCCAAGGGGGAAGGAGAGACCCAGTACTTC. The chain uses TRBV9 and TRBJ2-5; possible D gene TRBD1, 6 bases. V was pared by 3 bases and J by 4 bases, with 16 bases between. The CDR3 consists of 15 residues. Germline CDR1 SGDLS, CDR2 YYNGEE.

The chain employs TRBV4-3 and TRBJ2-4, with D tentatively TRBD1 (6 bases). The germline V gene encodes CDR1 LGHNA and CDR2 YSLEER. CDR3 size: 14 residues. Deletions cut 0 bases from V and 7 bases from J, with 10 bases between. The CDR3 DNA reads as TGCGCCAGCAGCCAAGATCAGGGGAGCAACATTCAGTACTTC. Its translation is CASSQDQGSNIQYF.

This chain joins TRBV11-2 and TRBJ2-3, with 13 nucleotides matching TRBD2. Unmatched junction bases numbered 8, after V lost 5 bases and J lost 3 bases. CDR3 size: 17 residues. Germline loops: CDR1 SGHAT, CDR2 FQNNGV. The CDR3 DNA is TGTGCCAGCAGCAACCAGATGACTAGCGGGGGGACAGATACGCAGTATTTT. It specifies CASSNQMTSGGTDTQYF.

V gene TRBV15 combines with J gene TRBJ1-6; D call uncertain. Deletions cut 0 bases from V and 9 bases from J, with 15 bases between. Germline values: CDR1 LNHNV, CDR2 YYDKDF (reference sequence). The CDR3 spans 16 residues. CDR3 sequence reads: CATSRDNGEAGSPLHF. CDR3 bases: TGTGCCACCAGCAGAGATAACGGTGAAGCCGGTTCACCCCTCCACTTT.

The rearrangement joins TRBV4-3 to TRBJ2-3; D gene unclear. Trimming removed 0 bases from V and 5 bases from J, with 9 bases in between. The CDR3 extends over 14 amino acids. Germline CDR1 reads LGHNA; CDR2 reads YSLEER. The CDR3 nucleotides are TGCGCCAGCAGCCAAGATTCAGAACGAGATACGCAGTATTTT. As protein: CASSQDSERDTQYF.

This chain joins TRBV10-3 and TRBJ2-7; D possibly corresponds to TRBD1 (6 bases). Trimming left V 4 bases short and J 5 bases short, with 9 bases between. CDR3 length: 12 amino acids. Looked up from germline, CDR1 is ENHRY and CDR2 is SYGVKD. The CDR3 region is CAISVAGDEQYV. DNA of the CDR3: TGTGCCATCAGTGTAGCAGGGGACGAGCAGTACGTC.

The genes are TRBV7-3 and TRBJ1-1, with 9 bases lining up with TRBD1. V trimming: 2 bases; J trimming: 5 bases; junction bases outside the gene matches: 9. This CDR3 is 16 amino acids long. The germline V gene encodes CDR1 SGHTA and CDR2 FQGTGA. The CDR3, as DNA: TGTGCCAGCAGCTTACTTCCACAGGGGGCGGGAACTGAAGCTTTCTTT. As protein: CASSLLPQGAGTEAFF.

The CDR3 bases are TGTGCCTGGAGCCGAGGACAGAGCAATCAGCCCCAGCATTTT. Its protein product is CAWSRGQSNQPQHF. V usage is TRBV30 and J usage is TRBJ1-5; D may be TRBD1 (6 bases). This CDR3 region has 14 residues. V shed 3 bases and J shed 1 base, with 10 bases lying between them. Per germline, CDR1 GTSNPN and CDR2 SVGIG (reference sequence).

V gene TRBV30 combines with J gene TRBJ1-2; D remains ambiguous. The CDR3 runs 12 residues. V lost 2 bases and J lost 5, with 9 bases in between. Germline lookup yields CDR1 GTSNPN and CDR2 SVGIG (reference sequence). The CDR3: CAWSQILYGYTF. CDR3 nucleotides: TGTGCCTGGAGTCAGATTCTTTATGGCTACACCTTC. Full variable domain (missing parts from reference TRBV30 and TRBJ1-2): SQTIHQWPATLVQPVGSPLSLECTVEGTSNPNLYWYRQAAGRGLQLLFYSVGIGQISSEVPQNLSASRPQDRQFILSSKKLLLSDSGFYLCAWSQILYGYTFGSGTRLTVV.

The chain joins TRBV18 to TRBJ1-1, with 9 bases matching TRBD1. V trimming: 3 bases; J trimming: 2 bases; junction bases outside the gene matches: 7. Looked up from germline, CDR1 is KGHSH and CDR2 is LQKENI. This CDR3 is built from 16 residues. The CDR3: CASSPRTGDQNTEAFF. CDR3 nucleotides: TGTGCCAGCTCACCCCGGACAGGGGACCAAAACACTGAAGCTTTCTTT.

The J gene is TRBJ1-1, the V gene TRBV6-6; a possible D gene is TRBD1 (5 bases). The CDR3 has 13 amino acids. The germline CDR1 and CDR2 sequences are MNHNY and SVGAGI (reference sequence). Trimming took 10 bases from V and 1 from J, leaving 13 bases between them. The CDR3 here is CATRPTGNTEAFF. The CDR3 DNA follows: TGTGCCACCAGGCCTACAGGGAACACTGAAGCTTTCTTT.

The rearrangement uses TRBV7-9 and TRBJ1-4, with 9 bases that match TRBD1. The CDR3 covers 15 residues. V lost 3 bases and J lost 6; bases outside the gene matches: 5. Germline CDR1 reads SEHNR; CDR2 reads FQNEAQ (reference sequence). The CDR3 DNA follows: TGTGCCAGCAGCTTGGGGACAGGGCCCTATGAAAAACTGTTTTTT. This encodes CASSLGTGPYEKLFF.